The rows below give T cell receptor beta chains drawn from one sample of a study of T cells in Graves' hyperthyroidism and ophthalmopathy. TCRdb passed the multiplex PCR reads through MiXCR, listing each CDR3 protein once. The profile shows fewer than 350,000 distinct CDR3 sequences, around 23% of them singletons. What was sequenced was blood. The origin of the receptors is a woman aged 45-60 years with Graves' hyperthyroidism. The conserved cysteine and the conserved F or W are not part of the CDR3 here.

V: TRBV10-3; J: TRBJ2-2; length: 13; CDR3: AISERTGFTGELF
V: TRBV19; J: TRBJ1-1; length: 13; CDR3: ASRIGQGGLSEAF
V: TRBV7-9; J: TRBJ1-1; length: 10; CDR3: ASKKGQTEAF
V: TRBV5-1; J: TRBJ1-1; length: 13; CDR3: ASSLARTQNTEAF
V: TRBV20-1; J: TRBJ1-1; length: 11; CDR3: SARGPLNTEAF
V: TRBV20-1; J: TRBJ1-1; length: 12; CDR3: SARDIGWNTEAF
V: TRBV12-3/TRBV12-4; J: TRBJ1-1; length: 11; CDR3: ASTTLAGTEAF
V: TRBV7-9; J: TRBJ2-3; length: 13; CDR3: ASSLIRAAGDTQY
V: TRBV5-1; J: TRBJ2-1; length: 12; CDR3: ASSPGLAYNEQF
V: TRBV18; J: TRBJ1-2; length: 11; CDR3: ASSPQQGDGYT
V: TRBV9; J: TRBJ2-1; length: 13; CDR3: ASSVGGTGINEQF
V: TRBV5-1; J: TRBJ2-3; length: 13; CDR3: ASSLDGTSGDTQY
V: TRBV6-1; J: TRBJ2-7; length: 14; CDR3: ASSSRVVSGSYEQY
V: TRBV5-1; J: TRBJ2-7; length: 14; CDR3: ASSLARGQGSYEQY
V: TRBV28; J: TRBJ2-7; length: 13; CDR3: ASSFRTSGIDEQY
V: TRBV19; J: TRBJ2-5; length: 17; CDR3: ASSILGGPIAGGGETQY
V: TRBV28; J: TRBJ2-6; length: 15; CDR3: ASSLLTGGTGANVLT
V: TRBV20-1; J: TRBJ2-1; length: 15; CDR3: SATRALAGSSYNEQF
V: TRBV29-1; J: TRBJ1-2; length: 11; CDR3: SAKGQGDYGYT
V: TRBV7-2; J: TRBJ2-1; length: 13; CDR3: ASSVKRRHYNEQF
V: TRBV28; J: TRBJ1-6; length: 12; CDR3: ASIRSVYNSPLH
V: TRBV19; J: TRBJ2-2; length: 10; CDR3: ASSSNTGELF
V: TRBV6-2/TRBV6-3; J: TRBJ2-1; length: 13; CDR3: ASSNGRALGNEQF
V: TRBV5-1; J: TRBJ2-7; length: 12; CDR3: ASSVGQGVWEQY
V: TRBV29-1; J: TRBJ1-4; length: 8; CDR3: SVLAEKLF
V: TRBV3-1; J: TRBJ2-7; length: 13; CDR3: ASSRPGQGGHEQY
V: TRBV11-3; J: TRBJ2-2; length: 15; CDR3: ASSSSELAGVTGELF
V: TRBV28; J: TRBJ2-6; length: 17; CDR3: ASSPLIWDRTNGANVLT
V: TRBV7-8; J: TRBJ1-3; length: 13; CDR3: ASSFGQSSGNTIY